These 23 T cell receptor beta chains were all obtained from the same sample, sequenced in a study of CD8 T cells in ankylosing spondylitis. TCRdb re-called the 5' RACE reads through MiXCR, storing one row per CDR3 protein. The sample contains around 770,000 distinct CDR3 sequences, 19% of which appear only once. Whole-study results and caveats: The study identified a TCR beta motif of under ten highly homologous variants that appeared characteristic of ankylosing spondylitis blood.

These receptors' antigens are unknown. What was sequenced was blood, either unsorted or a sorted T cell fraction (not recorded which). These receptors came from a male donor with ankylosing spondylitis.

This chain links TRBV5-6 with TRBJ2-2; D possibly corresponds to TRBD1 (5 bases). With 5 bases removed from V and 3 bases from J, the gap between germline ends came to 20 bases. The V gene's germline CDR1 is SGHDT and CDR2 YYEEEE. The CDR3 contains 17 residues. The CDR3 region has the DNA TGTGCCAGCAGTATGTGGGGATTCGCAGGGCACACCGGGGAGCTGTTTTTT. Residues: CASSMWGFAGHTGELFF. The full variable domain, completed using reference TRBV5-6 and TRBJ2-2, is DAGVTQSPTHLIKTRGQQVTLRCSPKSGHDTVSWYQQALGQGPQFIFQYYEEEERQRGNFPDRFSGHQFPNYSSELNVNALLLGDSALYLCASSMWGFAGHTGELFFGEGSRLTVL.

This clonotype was counted only a few times. The chain is built from TRBV4-3 and TRBJ2-3, with 12 bases matching TRBD2. V lost 4 bases to trimming and J lost 4 bases; unmatched junction nucleotides: 6. This CDR3 is built from 16 residues. Per germline, CDR1 LGHNA and CDR2 YSLEER. The CDR3 here is CASSPSLAGGADTQYF. DNA for the CDR3: TGCGCCAGCAGCCCCTCCCTAGCGGGAGGGGCAGATACGCAGTATTTT.

This clonotype was picked up many times. This chain uses TRBV25-1 with TRBJ1-5; D is ambiguous. Germline CDR1 and CDR2: MGHDK and SYGVNS. This CDR3 region has 19 residues. Trimming took 8 bases from V and 6 from J, leaving 32 bases between them. CDR3 loop: CASYPRIAPELVHPQPQHF. The CDR3, as DNA: TGTGCCAGCTACCCTAGAATTGCTCCGGAGCTCGTCCATCCTCAGCCCCAGCATTTT.

This clonotype was seen ten or more times. The genes are TRBV4-2 and TRBJ2-2; 10 bases are shared with TRBD2. From germline, CDR1 is LGHNA and CDR2 YNFKEQ. V dropped 5 bases and J dropped 2; count of bases not matched to a gene: 2. CDR3 length: 15 residues. The CDR3 region is CASSSSGGNTGELFF. CDR3 bases: TGTGCCAGCAGCTCTAGCGGGGGAAACACCGGGGAGCTGTTTTTT.

The rearrangement joins TRBV4-3 to TRBJ2-1; TRBD2 matches 7 bases. Germline V gives CDR1 LGHNA, CDR2 YSLEER. The CDR3 has 15 residues. V was clipped by 5 bases and J by 2 bases; unmatched bases: 6. CDR3 loop: CASSYGLGPYNEQFF. The CDR3 DNA follows: TGCGCCAGCAGCTACGGACTAGGGCCCTACAATGAGCAGTTCTTC.

This clonotype came up a few times. V usage is TRBV5-1 and J usage is TRBJ2-7, with D perhaps TRBD1 (6 bases). The V end lost 3 bases, the J end lost 3 bases, and 19 bases lay between the germline ends. Germline V gene data show CDR1 as SGHRS and CDR2 as YFSETQ. The CDR3 is made up of 16 amino acids. CDR3 loop: CASSWGHPDSIYEQYF. Written as DNA, the CDR3 is TGCGCCAGCAGCTGGGGCCACCCGGACAGTATCTACGAGCAGTACTTC.

The rearrangement links TRBV20-1 to TRBJ2-7; 7 bases are a match to TRBD1. Germline loops: CDR1 DFQATT, CDR2 SNEGSKA (reference sequence). The CDR3 runs to 12 residues. The V gene end was trimmed by 4 bases and the J gene end by 5 bases; junction bases not matched to a gene: 5. CDR3 in DNA: TGCAGTGCTACGAAGGGGGCGCACGAGCAGTACTTC. Translation gives CSATKGAHEQYF.

J is TRBJ1-1 and V is TRBV5-1; 7 nucleotides line up with TRBD1. CDR3 length: 15 amino acids. Germline loops: CDR1 SGHRS, CDR2 YFSETQ. V gave up 0 bases and J gave up 4 bases; unmatched junction bases: 6. The CDR3, as DNA: TGCGCCAGCAGCTTGGGGCAGGGGGAGAGCACTGAAGCTTTCTTT. This codes for CASSLGQGESTEAFF.

The chain links TRBV18 to TRBJ2-7, with 11 nucleotides matching TRBD1. This CDR3 has 18 amino acids. Germline V gives CDR1 KGHSH, CDR2 LQKENI. With V trimmed by 4 bases and J by 1 base, 12 bases remained unmatched. The CDR3 DNA follows: TGTGCCAGCTCACTATATTCGGTGGGGACAGGGGGTTCCTACGAGCAGTACTTC. Translation: CASSLYSVGTGGSYEQYF.

This clonotype appeared a few times. The V and J genes are TRBV28 and TRBJ2-5, with D perhaps assigned TRBD1 or TRBD2 (7 bases each). V was trimmed by 11 bases and J by 1 base, leaving 14 bases between them. The CDR3 totals 13 residues. The germline V gene has CDR1 MDHEN and CDR2 SYDVKM. CDR3 region: CAGGEGAQETQYF. The CDR3 coding sequence is TGTGCCGGGGGGGAGGGGGCCCAAGAGACCCAGTACTTC.

This clonotype was seen a few times. The chain recombines TRBV12-3 or TRBV12-4 with TRBJ1-2; D gene uncertain. This CDR3 comprises 14 residues. Trimming shortened V by 2 bases and J by 8 bases, and 15 bases separated the two germline ends. CDR3 amino acids: CASSLPRIPEGYTF. In nucleotides, the CDR3 is TGTGCCAGCAGTTTACCAAGGATCCCGGAGGGCTACACCTTC.

This clonotype showed up just a few times. The V call is TRBV20-1, the J call TRBJ2-7; 8 nucleotides align to TRBD1. The germline CDR1 and CDR2 sequences are DFQATT and SNEGSKA (reference sequence). The CDR3 has 13 residues. With V trimmed by 2 bases and J by 4 bases, 4 bases remained unmatched. The CDR3 DNA sequence: TGCAGTGCTAGAAACAGGGGGAAATACGAGCAGTACTTC. Translating gives CSARNRGKYEQYF.

The DNA of the CDR3 is TGTGCCAGCAGCGTAGAGGCAGGGGGCATGTACGAGCAGTACTTC. Protein product: CASSVEAGGMYEQYF. The chain joins TRBV9 to TRBJ2-7; TRBD1 matches 8 bases. The germline CDR1 and CDR2 sequences are SGDLS and YYNGEE. J lost 4 bases, V lost 0 bases, and 6 bases had no gene match. CDR3 length equals 15 residues.

CDR3 nucleotides: TGCGCCAGCGAAATAATACCGGGACAGGGGTCCTATGGCTACACCTTC. Encoded protein: CASEIIPGQGSYGYTF. This rearrangement joins TRBV5-1 to TRBJ1-2; TRBD1 matches 10 bases. Germline V gene lookup returns CDR1 SGHRS and CDR2 YFSETQ. The CDR3 contains 16 residues. V shed 7 bases and J 4 bases; nucleotides not matched to a gene: 13.

This clonotype was seen a single time. This chain joins TRBV2 and TRBJ2-1; TRBD2 might be the D (5 bases). This CDR3 has 13 amino acids. Germline V gene lookup returns CDR1 SNHLY and CDR2 FYNNEI. The V end lost 8 bases, the J end lost 14 bases, and 22 bases lay between the germline ends. The CDR3: CASRLSFVAREFF. The CDR3 DNA reads TGTGCCAGCCGGTTAAGCTTCGTGGCGAGGGAGTTCTTC.

This clonotype has just a few counts. J is TRBJ2-3 and V is TRBV7-3; the D is unclear. V was cut by 2 bases and J by 2 bases, with 8 bases left in between. This CDR3 has 14 amino acids. Germline CDR1 SGHTA, CDR2 FQGTGA. The CDR3 DNA follows: TGTGCCAGCAGCTTAGTTGTGAACACAGATACGCAGTATTTT. Translated: CASSLVVNTDTQYF.

The chain uses TRBV20-1 and TRBJ2-5, with 8 bases that match TRBD1. The CDR3 is 14 residues long. J gave up 1 base and V 3 bases, and 4 bases lay outside the gene matches. In germline, CDR1 is DFQATT, CDR2 SNEGSKA (reference sequence). Written as DNA, the CDR3 is TGCAGTGCTAGGGCTACAGGGGGCCAAGAGACCCAGTACTTC. Translation gives CSARATGGQETQYF.

This clonotype was seen a handful of times. The genes are TRBV7-8 and TRBJ2-1; 8 nucleotides align to TRBD2. V was clipped by 4 bases and J by 3 bases; unmatched bases: 8. This CDR3 comprises 16 residues. CDR1 and CDR2 from the germline V gene are SGHVS and FQNEAQ. CDR3 DNA sequence: TGTGCCAGCAGCTCAGAGCGGGAGTATTACTACAATGAGCAGTTCTTC. Its translation: CASSSEREYYYNEQFF.

CDR3 nucleotide sequence: TGTGCCAGCAGCCAAGACCCCCGAGTCGCGCAGTTCTTC. It yields the protein CASSQDPRVAQFF. The V and J genes are TRBV14 and TRBJ2-1; D gene ambiguous. The length of the CDR3 is 13 residues. Trimming cost V 0 bases and J 12 bases, with 12 bases left between them. Germline V gives CDR1 SGHDN, CDR2 FVKESK. The whole variable domain, filled in from reference TRBV14 and TRBJ2-1, reads EAGVTQFPSHSVIEKGQTVTLRCDPISGHDNLYWYRRVMGKEIKFLLHFVKESKQDESGMPNNRFLAERTGGTYSTLKVQPAELEDSGVYFCASSQDPRVAQFFGPGTRLTVL.

The rearrangement uses TRBV9 and TRBJ2-7, with 7 bases fitting TRBD2. This CDR3 has 14 amino acids. The ends lost 0 bases at V and 2 bases at J; junction bases unmatched: 2. From germline, CDR1 is SGDLS and CDR2 YYNGEE. DNA of the CDR3: TGTGCCAGCAGCGTAGGGGCGGGAGCCTACGAGCAGTACTTC. This gives the protein CASSVGAGAYEQYF.

This clonotype was counted a few times. The chain employs TRBV4-1 and TRBJ1-2; D call uncertain. V lost 1 base and J lost 2, with 8 bases in between. The CDR3 totals 14 residues. CDR1 and CDR2 from the germline V gene are MGHRA and YSYEKL. CDR3 sequence: CASSQVVRNYGYTF. The DNA of the CDR3 is TGCGCCAGCAGCCAAGTCGTCCGCAACTATGGCTACACCTTC.

Of note for this clonotype: An end of the junction differs from the germline gene, which may be a read error. This chain connects TRBV4-2 to TRBJ2-7; D call uncertain. This CDR3 spans 14 amino acids. Germline CDR1 and CDR2: LGHNA and YNFKEQ. CDR3 in DNA: TGTGCCAGCAGCCAAGATCCGCAAACGAACGACCAGTACTTC. Protein sequence: CASSQDPQTNDQYF.

The rearrangement uses TRBV28 and TRBJ2-1, with D perhaps TRBD1 or TRBD2 (5 bases each). The V gene's germline CDR1 is MDHEN and CDR2 SYDVKM. Trimming stripped 8 bases from V and 5 bases from J, with 13 bases between. The CDR3 is 13 amino acids. The CDR3 nucleotides read TGTGCCAGCTCGGGGCTGTCAAACAATGAGCAGTTCTTC. Translation: CASSGLSNNEQFF.